A single T cell receptor (beta chain) is shown here with its context. Antigen unknown. At one end, the junction sequence differs from germline, possibly due to a read error. Germline V CDR1 and CDR2: SGHNT, YYREEE (reference sequence). CDR3 length equals 15 residues. These data originate in a study of cytomegalovirus exposure and HLA in healthy donors. Whole-study results and caveats: Presence/absence analyses rested on an assumption that sequencing depth was roughly uniform across donors. Three chains tied to CMV proved CMV antigen-specific in vitro.

The donors comprised healthy bone marrow donors. The PCR employed 60 Vbeta primers together with 13 Jbeta primers. Libraries were prepared by immunoSEQ multiplex PCR; TCRdb keeps only in-frame clonotypes and omits some of them. The table lists 120,000 or so clones, over 80% of them singletons. The receptor was isolated from a man aged 25-40 years in good health and CMV-seronegative. Sequencing was performed on PBMCs. This chain links TRBV5-4 with TRBJ2-5; 10 bases align to TRBD2. This CDR3 reads CASSQERGGQETQYF. CDR3 in DNA: TGCGCCAGCAGCCAAGAGCGGGGGGGCCAAGAGACCCAGTACTTC.